Following are 20 T cell receptor beta chains from one sample sequenced in a study of blood T cells in healthy people across ages. Together with a sample-barcoded 5' primer, a J-beta primer mix was included in a second PCR lasting about 7 to 11 cycles. TCRdb reanalysed the 5' RACE reads using MiXCR and keeps one entry per CDR3 protein. This sample yields approximately 1.5 million distinct CDR3 sequences, of which 35% to 45% are seen a single time; just over 4% belongs to the top ten. Sequenced: blood. The receptors stem from a woman aged 18 to 35 in good health.

This clonotype occurred a few times. The CDR3 sequence is CASSFFQGKEDGYTF. The CDR3 nucleotides are TGCGCCAGCAGTTTCTTTCAAGGGAAGGAGGATGGCTACACCTTC. This chain connects TRBV5-1 to TRBJ1-2; D remains unclear. The CDR3 is 15 residues long. Trimming cost V 5 bases and J 6 bases, with 20 bases left between them. Germline loops: CDR1 SGHRS, CDR2 YFSETQ.

This clonotype was observed a handful of times. V is TRBV20-1 and J is TRBJ2-3, with D unresolved. This CDR3 is built from 15 residues. Germline CDR1 is DFQATT and CDR2 is SNEGSKA (reference sequence). Trimming pared 3 bases from V and 0 bases from J, leaving 13 bases between. CDR3 nucleotide sequence: TGCAGTGCTAGTGGGGATGTATCTAGCACAGATACGCAGTATTTT. This translates into CSASGDVSSTDTQYF.

There are a few counts of this clonotype. The chain has TRBV12-3 or TRBV12-4 and TRBJ2-2, with 8 nucleotides matching TRBD1. The CDR3 extends over 16 amino acids. The V and J ends lost 3 bases and 0 bases, in that order; junction bases with no gene match: 3. For the CDR3, the DNA is TGTGCCAGCAGTTTTGGGACAGGAGCGAACACCGGGGAGCTGTTTTTT. Its protein product is CASSFGTGANTGELFF.

This clonotype was seen more than once but under ten times. The rearrangement uses TRBV19 and TRBJ2-3; no clear D gene. The germline CDR1 and CDR2 sequences are LNHDA and SQIVND (reference sequence). Trimming removed 4 bases at V and 5 bases at J, with 10 bases between. This CDR3 spans 13 amino acids. The CDR3 sequence is CASSSTVGDTQYF. The CDR3 nucleotides are TGTGCCAGTAGTAGTACAGTTGGAGATACGCAGTATTTT.

This clonotype was counted ten times or more. The CDR3 sequence: CASSLGSGVSGNTIYF. The DNA for the CDR3 is TGTGCCAGCAGCTTAGGATCGGGGGTCTCTGGAAACACCATATATTTT. V is TRBV7-6 and J is TRBJ1-3, with D maybe TRBD1 (5 bases). The CDR3 loop spans 16 amino acids. V dropped 1 base and J dropped 0 bases, with 10 bases sitting between them. Germline V lookup: CDR1 SGHVS, CDR2 FNYEAQ.

This clonotype has only a few counts. This sequence joins TRBV7-2 and TRBJ2-7; possibly TRBD1 for D (6 bases). Trimming removed 0 bases at V and 3 bases at J, with 9 bases between. The CDR3 sequence is 14 residues long. Germline lookup yields CDR1 SGHTA and CDR2 FQGNSA. The DNA of the CDR3 is TGTGCCAGCAGCTTAGCCTACAGGGACTACGAGCAGTACTTC. Protein: CASSLAYRDYEQYF.

This clonotype was found a few times. The gene calls are TRBV27 and TRBJ2-1; D remains unclear. The CDR3 totals 16 residues. The germline V gene has CDR1 MNHEY and CDR2 SMNVEV (reference sequence). V was pared by 5 bases and J by 6 bases, with 20 bases between. The CDR3: CASSPKDGPAVNEQFF. CDR3 sequence (DNA): TGTGCCAGCAGTCCGAAGGACGGACCGGCAGTCAATGAGCAGTTCTTC.

This clonotype has a handful of counts. This chain links TRBV20-1 with TRBJ1-1, with D perhaps matching TRBD1 (6 bases). The V end was cut by 5 bases, the J end by 11 bases, with 15 bases between. The CDR3 contains 11 residues. CDR1 and CDR2 (germline): DFQATT, SNEGSKA (reference sequence). The CDR3 spells CSAPMGARAFF. The CDR3 nucleotides are TGCAGTGCTCCCATGGGGGCGCGTGCTTTCTTT.

This chain joins TRBV28 and TRBJ1-5; the D is unclear. CDR3 length equals 13 residues. V was shortened by 3 bases and J by 3 bases, with 6 bases between the two germline ends. CDR1 MDHEN and CDR2 SYDVKM come from the germline V gene. In nucleotides, the CDR3 is TGTGCCAGCAGTTTTTTTTACAATCAGCCCCAGCATTTT. The encoded protein is CASSFFYNQPQHF.

This rearrangement joins TRBV24-1 to TRBJ1-5, with a weak D call TRBD1 (5 bases). This CDR3 comprises 16 residues. Trimming removed 3 bases at V and 2 bases at J, with 13 bases between. Germline V lookup: CDR1 KGHDR, CDR2 SFDVKD. The chain's CDR3 is CATSDAREGRNQPQHF. For the CDR3, the DNA is TGTGCCACCAGTGATGCCAGGGAGGGCCGCAATCAGCCCCAGCATTTT.

The rearrangement joins TRBV4-1 to TRBJ2-7, with 12 bases lining up with TRBD2. The J segment lost 5 bases and the V segment lost 5 bases, leaving 7 bases of the junction unmatched. In germline, CDR1 is MGHRA, CDR2 YSYEKL. The CDR3 loop spans 15 amino acids. This CDR3 is CASSASSGGVHEQYF. The CDR3, as DNA: TGCGCCAGCAGCGCATCTAGCGGGGGGGTTCACGAGCAGTACTTC.

V gene TRBV12-3 or TRBV12-4 combines with J gene TRBJ2-1, with 8 bases matching TRBD2. The V and J ends lost 5 bases and 6 bases, in that order; junction bases with no gene match: 9. This CDR3 comprises 15 residues. The CDR3 reads CASSDSGSGANEQFF. The CDR3 DNA reads TGTGCCAGCAGTGACAGCGGGAGTGGGGCCAATGAGCAGTTCTTC.

This chain uses TRBV7-2 with TRBJ2-6; D ambiguous. V gave up 6 bases and J gave up 0 bases, with 18 bases separating them. Germline CDR1 is SGHTA and CDR2 is FQGNSA. CDR3 length: 18 residues. CDR3 DNA: TGTGCCAGCAGGAGAAGAAGAAAAGCAGACTCTGGGGCCAACGTCCTGACTTTC. Protein sequence: CASRRRRKADSGANVLTF.

In this sample, this clonotype turned up a few times. The chain carries TRBV29-1 and TRBJ1-2, with 8 bases that match TRBD1. From germline, CDR1 is SQVTM and CDR2 ANQGSEA. The CDR3 consists of 13 residues. V lost 6 bases, J lost 3 bases, and 6 bases stayed unmatched. CDR3 sequence: CSVEDRADYGYTF. The DNA of the CDR3 is TGCAGCGTGGAGGACAGGGCGGACTATGGCTACACCTTC.

The rearrangement uses TRBV20-1 and TRBJ1-1, with 7 bases identical to TRBD1. Trimming cost V 5 bases and J 1 base; bases outside gene matches: 10. Per germline, CDR1 DFQATT and CDR2 SNEGSKA (reference sequence). This CDR3 spans 15 amino acids. The CDR3 here is CSAQDNRGPNTEAFF. The CDR3 nucleotides read TGCAGTGCTCAGGACAACAGGGGCCCGAACACTGAAGCTTTCTTT.

The chain combines TRBV21-1 with TRBJ2-5; TRBD1 reflects the table's D call only, with no check against the DNA. TRBV21-1 is a listed pseudogene. This CDR3 is 14 amino acids long. Written as DNA, the CDR3 is TGTGCCAGCAGCAAAGCGCGTGGGGCTGTTGAGCAGTACTTC. It translates to CASSKARGAVEQYF.

The gene calls are TRBV20-1 and TRBJ2-1; D may be TRBD1 (7 bases). V was trimmed by 6 bases and J by 8 bases, leaving 20 bases between them. The germline V gene has CDR1 DFQATT and CDR2 SNEGSKA (reference sequence). This CDR3 has 14 residues. In DNA, the CDR3 is TGCAGTGCCCCAGGGGGACTGCTGAAGGATGAGCAGTTCTTC. Protein sequence: CSAPGGLLKDEQFF.

Note on this clonotype: The junction does not match germline at one end; this may be a read error. CDR3 protein: CASNEDTDTQYF. In nucleotides, the CDR3 is TGTGCCAGCAATGAAGACACAGATACGCAGTATTTT. V usage is TRBV2 and J usage is TRBJ2-3; no definite D call. This CDR3 spans 12 amino acids. Germline V gene data show CDR1 as SNHLY and CDR2 as FYNNEI.

This clonotype showed up just a few times. The chain joins TRBV3-1 to TRBJ2-1, with D perhaps TRBD2 (6 bases). Germline V lookup: CDR1 LGHDT, CDR2 YNNKEL (reference sequence). Between the trimmed V and J ends, which lost 6 bases and 10 bases, there was a span of 10 bases. The CDR3 covers 11 residues. This CDR3 is CASRRLDEQFF. In DNA, the CDR3 is TGTGCCAGCAGAAGACTAGACGAGCAGTTCTTC.

This rearrangement joins TRBV12-3 or TRBV12-4 to TRBJ1-1; D may be TRBD1 (5 bases). Trimming removed 6 bases from V and 6 bases from J, with 23 bases in between. The CDR3 runs 16 residues. The CDR3 here is CASSRPFRDGRPEAFF. The CDR3 DNA follows: TGTGCCAGCAGCCGTCCATTCCGGGACGGACGCCCTGAAGCTTTCTTT.